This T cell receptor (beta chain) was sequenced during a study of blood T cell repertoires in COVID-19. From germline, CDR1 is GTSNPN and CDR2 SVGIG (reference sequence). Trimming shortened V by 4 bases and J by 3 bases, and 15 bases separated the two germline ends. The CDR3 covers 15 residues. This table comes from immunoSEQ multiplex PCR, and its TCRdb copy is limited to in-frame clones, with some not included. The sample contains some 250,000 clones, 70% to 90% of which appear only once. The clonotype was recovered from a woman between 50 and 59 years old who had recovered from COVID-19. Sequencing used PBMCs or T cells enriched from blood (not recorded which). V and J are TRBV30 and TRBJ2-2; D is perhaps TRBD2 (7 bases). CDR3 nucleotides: TGTGCCTGGACAAAAGGGGGGGTATACACCGGGGAGCTGTTTTTT. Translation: CAWTKGGVYTGELFF.